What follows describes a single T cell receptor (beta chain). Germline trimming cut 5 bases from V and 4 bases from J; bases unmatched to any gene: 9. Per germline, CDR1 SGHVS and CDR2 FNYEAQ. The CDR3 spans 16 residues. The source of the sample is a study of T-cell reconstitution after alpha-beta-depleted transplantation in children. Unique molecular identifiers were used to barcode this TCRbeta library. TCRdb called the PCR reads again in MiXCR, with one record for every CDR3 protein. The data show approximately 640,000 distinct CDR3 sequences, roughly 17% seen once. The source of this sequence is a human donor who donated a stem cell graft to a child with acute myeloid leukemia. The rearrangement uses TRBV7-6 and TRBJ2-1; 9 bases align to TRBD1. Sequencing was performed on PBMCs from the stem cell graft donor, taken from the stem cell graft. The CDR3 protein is CASSLGQGIRYNEQFF. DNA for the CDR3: TGTGCCAGCAGCCTTGGACAGGGGATACGGTACAATGAGCAGTTCTTC.